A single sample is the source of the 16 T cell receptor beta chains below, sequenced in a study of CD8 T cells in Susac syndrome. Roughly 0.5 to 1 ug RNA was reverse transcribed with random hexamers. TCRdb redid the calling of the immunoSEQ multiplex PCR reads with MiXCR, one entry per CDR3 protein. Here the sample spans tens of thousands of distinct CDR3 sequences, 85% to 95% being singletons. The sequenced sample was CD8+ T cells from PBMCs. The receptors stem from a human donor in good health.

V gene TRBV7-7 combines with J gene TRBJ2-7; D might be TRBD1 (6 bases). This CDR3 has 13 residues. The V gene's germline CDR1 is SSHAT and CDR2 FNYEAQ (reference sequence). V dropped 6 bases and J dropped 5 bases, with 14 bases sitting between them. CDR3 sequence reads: CASSFRDMDEQYF. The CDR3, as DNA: TGTGCCAGCAGTTTCCGGGACATGGACGAGCAGTACTTC. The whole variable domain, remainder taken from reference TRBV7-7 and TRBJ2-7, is GAGVSQSPRYKVTKRGQDVTLRCDPISSHATLYWYQQALGQGPEFLTYFNYEAQPDKSGLPSDRFSAERPEGSISTLTIQRTEQRDSAMYRCASSFRDMDEQYFGPGTRLTVT.

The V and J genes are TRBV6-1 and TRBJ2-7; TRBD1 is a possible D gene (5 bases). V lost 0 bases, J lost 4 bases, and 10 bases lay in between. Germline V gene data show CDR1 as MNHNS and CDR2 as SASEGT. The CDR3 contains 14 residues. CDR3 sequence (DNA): TGTGCCAGCAGTGAAGCAAAAGGGGCGTACGAGCAGTACTTC. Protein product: CASSEAKGAYEQYF.

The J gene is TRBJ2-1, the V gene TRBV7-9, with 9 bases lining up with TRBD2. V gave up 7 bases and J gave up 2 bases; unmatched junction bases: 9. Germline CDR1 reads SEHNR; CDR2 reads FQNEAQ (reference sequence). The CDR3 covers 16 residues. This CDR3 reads CASTPVAGATYNEQFF. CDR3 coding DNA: TGTGCCAGCACCCCCGTAGCGGGGGCGACCTACAATGAGCAGTTCTTC.

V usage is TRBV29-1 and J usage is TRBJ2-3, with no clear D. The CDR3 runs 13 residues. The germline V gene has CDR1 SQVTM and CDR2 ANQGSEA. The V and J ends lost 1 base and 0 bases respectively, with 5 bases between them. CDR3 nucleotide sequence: TGCAGCGTTGAAGCCGACAGCACAGATACGCAGTATTTT. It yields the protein CSVEADSTDTQYF.

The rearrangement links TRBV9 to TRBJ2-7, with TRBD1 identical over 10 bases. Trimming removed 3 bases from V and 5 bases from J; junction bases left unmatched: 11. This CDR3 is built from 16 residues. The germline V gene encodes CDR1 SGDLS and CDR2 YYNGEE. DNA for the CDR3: TGTGCCAGCAGCGAGAGGGGACAGGGGTTTTTGAACGAGCAGTACTTC. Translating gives CASSERGQGFLNEQYF.

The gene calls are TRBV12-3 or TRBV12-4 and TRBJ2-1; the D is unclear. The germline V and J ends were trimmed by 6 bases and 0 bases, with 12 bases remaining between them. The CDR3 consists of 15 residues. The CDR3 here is CASSQTRSSYNEQFF. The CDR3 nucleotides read TGTGCCAGCAGCCAAACAAGGAGCTCCTACAATGAGCAGTTCTTC.

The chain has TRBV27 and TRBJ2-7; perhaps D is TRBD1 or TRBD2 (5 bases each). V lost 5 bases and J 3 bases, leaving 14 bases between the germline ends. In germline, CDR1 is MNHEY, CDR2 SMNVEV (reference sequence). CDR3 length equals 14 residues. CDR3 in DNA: TGTGCCAGCAGTCAACCCGGGACCTACTACGAGCAGTACTTC. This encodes CASSQPGTYYEQYF.

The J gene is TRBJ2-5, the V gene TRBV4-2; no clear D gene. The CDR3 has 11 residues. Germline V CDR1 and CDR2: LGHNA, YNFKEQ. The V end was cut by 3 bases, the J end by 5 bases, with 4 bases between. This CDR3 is CASSHGETQYF. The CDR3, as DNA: TGTGCCAGCAGCCATGGGGAGACCCAGTACTTC.

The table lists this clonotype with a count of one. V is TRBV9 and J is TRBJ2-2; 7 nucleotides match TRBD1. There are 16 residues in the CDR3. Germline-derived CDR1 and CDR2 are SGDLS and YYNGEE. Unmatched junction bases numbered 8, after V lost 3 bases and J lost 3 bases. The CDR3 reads CASSAAGTEDTGELFF. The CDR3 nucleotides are TGTGCCAGCAGCGCGGCCGGGACAGAGGACACCGGGGAGCTGTTTTTT. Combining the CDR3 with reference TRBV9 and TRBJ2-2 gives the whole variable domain DSGVTQTPKHLITATGQRVTLRCSPRSGDLSVYWYQQSLDQGLQFLIQYYNGEERAKGNILERFSAQQFPDLHSELNLSSLELGDSALYFCASSAAGTEDTGELFFGEGSRLTVL.

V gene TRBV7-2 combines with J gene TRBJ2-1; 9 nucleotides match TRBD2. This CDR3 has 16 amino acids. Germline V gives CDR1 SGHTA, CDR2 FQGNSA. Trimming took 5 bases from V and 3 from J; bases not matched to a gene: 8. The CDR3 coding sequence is TGTGCCAGCAGCCCGTTGACTAGCGGCATCTACAATGAGCAGTTCTTC. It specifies CASSPLTSGIYNEQFF.

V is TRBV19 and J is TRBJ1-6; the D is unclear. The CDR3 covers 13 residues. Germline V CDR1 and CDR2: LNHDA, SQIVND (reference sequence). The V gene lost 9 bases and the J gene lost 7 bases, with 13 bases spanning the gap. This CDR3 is CASGWLSNSPLHF. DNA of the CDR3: TGTGCCAGCGGGTGGCTGTCGAATTCACCCCTCCACTTT. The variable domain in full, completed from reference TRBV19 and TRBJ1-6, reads DGGITQSPKYLFRKEGQNVTLSCEQNLNHDAMYWYRQDPGQGLRLIYYSQIVNDFQKGDIAEGYSVSREKKESFPLTVTSAQKNPTAFYLCASGWLSNSPLHFGNGTRLTVT.

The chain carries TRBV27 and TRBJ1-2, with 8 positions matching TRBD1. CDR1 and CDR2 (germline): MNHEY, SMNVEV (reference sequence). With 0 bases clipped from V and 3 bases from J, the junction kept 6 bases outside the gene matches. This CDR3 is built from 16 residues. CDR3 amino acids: CASSLSPGTGDYGYTF. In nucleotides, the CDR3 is TGTGCCAGCAGTTTATCGCCAGGGACAGGAGACTATGGCTACACCTTC.

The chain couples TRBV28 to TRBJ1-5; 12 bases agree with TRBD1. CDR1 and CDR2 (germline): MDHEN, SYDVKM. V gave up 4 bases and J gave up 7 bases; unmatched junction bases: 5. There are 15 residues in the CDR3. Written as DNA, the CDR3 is TGTGCCAGCAGTTCCTGGGACAGGGGGCAACAGCCCCAGCATTTT. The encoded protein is CASSSWDRGQQPQHF.

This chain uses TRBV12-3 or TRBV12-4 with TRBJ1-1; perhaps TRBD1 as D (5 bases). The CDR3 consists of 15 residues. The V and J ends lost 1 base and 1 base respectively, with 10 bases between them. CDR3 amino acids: CASSLVGGWNTEAFF. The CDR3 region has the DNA TGTGCCAGCAGTTTAGTTGGGGGGTGGAACACTGAAGCTTTCTTT.

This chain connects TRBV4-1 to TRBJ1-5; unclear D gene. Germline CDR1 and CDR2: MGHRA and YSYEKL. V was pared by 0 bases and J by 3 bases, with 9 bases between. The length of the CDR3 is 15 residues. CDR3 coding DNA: TGCGCCAGCAGCCAAGACCCGGTCTTCAATCAGCCCCAGCATTTT. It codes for CASSQDPVFNQPQHF.

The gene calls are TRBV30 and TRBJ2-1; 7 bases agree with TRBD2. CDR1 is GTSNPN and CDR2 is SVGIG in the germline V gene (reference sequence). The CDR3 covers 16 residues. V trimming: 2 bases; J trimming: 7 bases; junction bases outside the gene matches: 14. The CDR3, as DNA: TGTGCCTGGAGTTGGGGGGAGGGCCCCTTACTAAATGAGCAGTTCTTC. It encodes CAWSWGEGPLLNEQFF. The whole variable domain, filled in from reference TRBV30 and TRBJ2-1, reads SQTIHQWPATLVQPVGSPLSLECTVEGTSNPNLYWYRQAAGRGLQLLFYSVGIGQISSEVPQNLSASRPQDRQFILSSKKLLLSDSGFYLCAWSWGEGPLLNEQFFGPGTRLTVL.